This TCR beta chain originates from a study of T cell responses to AZD1222 COVID-19 vaccine (dated by TCRdb to about 2021). Describing the broader study: AZD1222 recipients with second doses at about 4 weeks or about 12 weeks were pooled, because spike-specific TCR depth and breadth did not differ between schedules. Trial participants were enrolled by age into 18-55, 56-69 and 70-plus year subgroups, with about 150, 28 and 57 TCR-sequenced participants respectively. A total of around 240 trial participants underwent TCR sequencing, of whom nearly 210 had received two doses of AZD1222 and about 25 had received two doses of the MenACWY control vaccine.

Study-level results and caveats: Spike-specific TCR breadth and depth rose significantly after two AZD1222 doses compared with day 0 and with MenACWY recipients. CD4 TCRs associated with the vaccine covered the entire spike protein, and the dominant responses were in regions 160-218 and 743-854. Because no day 14 peak-response samples were available, the repertoires could be characterized only after the peak T cell response. Conclusions about previously exposed vaccinees are limited, since just six AZD1222 recipients were seropositive for SARS-CoV-2 at baseline. In the small 56-69-year group, the increase in depth fell short of significance, most likely because of low power. Nearly half of unique spike-specific TCRs reportedly recognized epitopes outside regions mutated in the B.1.351 and B.1.1.7 variants. Participants were mostly white British and included more females than males, and it was suggested by the authors that clonal diversity may have been underestimated.

The CDR1 and CDR2 encoded by the germline V gene are SGHTA and FQGNSA. Deletion took 2 bases off V and 3 bases off J, with a span of 10 bases between the germline ends. The CDR3 starts with the cysteine, ends with the phenylalanine, and has 14 residues. The only DNA kept is the CDR3, 42 bases in frame from the first base. Of note for this clone: Its antigen is not yet known. The record has no base qualities; no much larger clone is one base away.

The sample's time point label is to be understood as: baseline before first vaccination. Vaccinee samples came from UK trials COV001 and COV002, including a single-blind randomized controlled phase 2/3 trial of AZD1222 (ChAdOx1 nCoV-19) in healthy adults. Trial participant PBMC samples were collected at day 0 and day 28 after the second dose for TCRbeta chain sequencing. The CDR3 regions of human TCRbeta chains were analyzed by immunosequencing. The study's processing was this. Repertoire TCRs were matched against a reference library of SARS-CoV-2-specific TCRs generated with the MIRA antigen-specificity platform. Breadth was defined as the fraction of unique TCRs that were SARS-CoV-2-associated, and depth was defined as the fraction of total T cells that were SARS-CoV-2-associated. Using the MIRA data, every spike-specific TCR was mapped to the spike region that the TCR reacted to and assigned to either a CD4 or a CD8 class. Log10-transformed breadth and depth values were compared by one-way ANOVA with Sidak's multiple comparisons tests. The clones in this table, taken by TCRdb from immuneACCESS, are in-frame only. Not every clone is retained; where verified, under half of the shortfall comes from an unresolved V gene, and the cause of the rest is unknown. The V and J calls and clone size come from that table; D and trimming were worked out from the DNA. Counted in this sample were some 110,000 clones; 85% to 90% of them appeared once. The ten largest account for around 3.1% of the sample.

The input for sequencing was peripheral blood, taken on day 0 of AZD1222 vaccination. This receptor chain uses TRBV7-2 and TRBJ2-5; the best D guess is TRBD1, with 6 bases matching. The sequence was obtained from an adult in good health. The DNA reads as follows: TGTGCCAGCAGCTTAAGGAGGACAGAAGAGACCCAGTACTTC. Its protein is CASSLRRTEETQYF.